Listed here are 31 T cell receptor beta chains from one sample, sequenced in a study of cytomegalovirus exposure and HLA in healthy donors. Both 60 Vbeta primers and 13 Jbeta primers went into the PCR. Repertoires were generated with immunoSEQ multiplex PCR, while TCRdb's copy carries only in-frame clones and drops some. This table holds about 130,000 clones, 80% to 90% found once. The material sequenced was PBMCs. These receptors came from a woman aged 18-29 years in good health and CMV-seropositive.

In its sample, this clone was seen a few times. This chain connects TRBV30 to TRBJ2-3, with TRBD1 identical over 7 bases. V lost 4 bases, J lost 1 base, and 5 bases stayed unmatched. Germline values: CDR1 GTSNPN, CDR2 SVGIG (reference sequence). The CDR3 extends over 14 amino acids. The CDR3 sequence is CAWNFGQGTDTQYF. CDR3 nucleotide sequence: TGTGCCTGGAACTTCGGACAGGGCACAGATACGCAGTATTTT.

The chain is built from TRBV7-9 and TRBJ1-4; no clear D gene. The CDR3 contains 16 residues. V was shortened by 2 bases and J by 2 bases, with 12 bases between the two germline ends. The germline gives CDR1 SEHNR, CDR2 FQNEAQ (reference sequence). CDR3 residues: CASSLLLGPTNEKLFF. CDR3 nucleotide sequence: TGTGCCAGCAGCTTATTATTGGGCCCTACTAATGAAAAACTGTTTTTT.

The rearrangement uses TRBV11-2 and TRBJ2-5; 12 positions match TRBD2. Germline CDR1 is SGHAT and CDR2 is FQNNGV. This CDR3 is built from 17 residues. Trimming at V came to 1 base and at J to 5 bases, leaving 8 bases not matched to a gene. CDR3 DNA: TGTGCCAGCAGCTTAGGGCTAGCGGGGGGGTTAGGGGAGACCCAGTACTTC. This sequence encodes CASSLGLAGGLGETQYF.

The CDR3 DNA is TGTGCCAGCAGCAAACACCCTAGCTCCTACAATGAGCAGTTCTTC. This translates into CASSKHPSSYNEQFF. V gene TRBV21-1 combines with J gene TRBJ2-1; TRBD2, the table's D call, lacks a check against the DNA. TRBV21-1 is deemed a pseudogene. This CDR3 comprises 15 residues.

This clone was picked up a small number of times. J is TRBJ2-3 and V is TRBV7-2; a possible D gene is TRBD2 (5 bases). Per the germline V gene, CDR1 is SGHTA and CDR2 is FQGNSA. Trimming left V 3 bases short and J 0 bases short, with 7 bases between. CDR3 size: 14 residues. The CDR3 region has the DNA TGTGCCAGCAGCTTTGGACTGAGCACAGATACGCAGTATTTT. Translated: CASSFGLSTDTQYF.

The chain is built from TRBV5-5 and TRBJ2-1; D possibly corresponds to TRBD1 (6 bases). The germline CDR1 and CDR2 sequences are SGHKS and YYEKEE (reference sequence). The CDR3 loop spans 13 amino acids. Trimming removed 3 bases from V and 8 bases from J, with 12 bases in between. The CDR3 region is CASSWDISYEQFF. CDR3 coding DNA: TGTGCCAGCAGCTGGGACATCAGCTATGAGCAGTTCTTC.

The chain links TRBV6-4 to TRBJ2-1, with 10 positions matching TRBD2. CDR1 and CDR2 from the germline V gene are MRHNA and SNTAGT. Trimming took 1 base from V and 4 from J; bases not matched to a gene: 1. CDR3 length: 15 residues. CDR3: CASSDWTSGYNEQFF. CDR3 DNA sequence: TGTGCCAGCAGTGACTGGACTAGCGGTTACAATGAGCAGTTCTTC.

This clone was counted a few times. This chain links TRBV5-4 with TRBJ2-7; 7 bases are shared with TRBD1. CDR1 and CDR2 from the germline V gene are SGHNT and YYREEE (reference sequence). The CDR3 contains 15 residues. After removal of 0 bases from V and 5 bases from J, the junction contained 8 bases not matched to a gene. Here the CDR3 reads CASSLARQGPNEQYF. CDR3 DNA sequence: TGTGCCAGCAGCTTGGCCCGACAGGGTCCAAACGAGCAGTACTTC.

The V and J genes are TRBV27 and TRBJ1-2; 8 bases fit TRBD1. Trimming cost V 5 bases and J 4 bases; bases outside gene matches: 6. Per the germline V gene, CDR1 is MNHEY and CDR2 is SMNVEV (reference sequence). The CDR3 extends over 14 amino acids. The CDR3 spells CASSVQGGGYGYTF. Here the CDR3 DNA reads TGTGCCAGCAGTGTACAGGGGGGGGGCTATGGCTACACCTTC.

Of note for this clone: One end of the junction does not line up with germline, which may come from a read error. The rearrangement uses TRBV7-9 and TRBJ1-5; D might be TRBD1 (6 bases). The V gene's germline CDR1 is SEHNR and CDR2 FQNEAQ (reference sequence). The CDR3 runs to 13 residues. For the CDR3, the DNA is TGTTCCAGCAGCTTAGCGACAGGTCAGCCCCAGCATTTT. Translation gives CSSSLATGQPQHF.

Turning to this clone: Other nucleotide sequences from this sample produce the same CDR3. This sequence joins TRBV6-5 and TRBJ2-5; D is undetermined. This CDR3 comprises 14 residues. Trimming removed 0 bases at V and 2 bases at J, with 7 bases between. Looked up from germline, CDR1 is MNHEY and CDR2 is SVGAGI. CDR3 in amino acids: CASSYSAGQETQYF. The CDR3 DNA reads as TGTGCCAGCAGTTACTCGGCAGGACAAGAGACCCAGTACTTC.

The chain has TRBV6-1 and TRBJ2-1; TRBD1 is a possible D gene (5 bases). The V gene's germline CDR1 is MNHNS and CDR2 SASEGT. The germline V and J ends were trimmed by 3 bases and 5 bases, with 11 bases remaining between them. CDR3 length equals 14 residues. The CDR3 DNA is TGTGCCAGCAGTGACCCAGGGCTCCACAATGAGCAGTTCTTC. Its protein product is CASSDPGLHNEQFF.

The CDR3 nucleotides are TGTGCCAGCAGCTTAGGTGGCAGTCACACAGATACGCAGTATTTT. Its translation: CASSLGGSHTDTQYF. This rearrangement joins TRBV7-6 to TRBJ2-3, with no clear D. Germline V CDR1 and CDR2: SGHVS, FNYEAQ. V lost 1 base to trimming and J lost 2 bases, with 10 bases between them. This CDR3 has 15 amino acids. Full variable domain (rest looked up from reference TRBV7-6 and TRBJ2-3): GAGVSQSPRYKVTKRGQDVALRCDPISGHVSLYWYRQALGQGPEFLTYFNYEAQQDKSGLPNDRFSAERPEGSISTLTIQRTEQRDSAMYRCASSLGGSHTDTQYFGPGTRLTVL.

This chain links TRBV5-1 with TRBJ2-3; TRBD1 matches 9 bases. V was pared by 4 bases and J by 4 bases, with 4 bases of the junction left unmatched. CDR3 length: 14 residues. CDR1 is SGHRS and CDR2 is YFSETQ in the germline V gene. CDR3 in amino acids: CASSKTGGADTQYF. The CDR3 DNA reads as TGCGCCAGCAGCAAGACAGGGGGGGCAGATACGCAGTATTTT. Full variable domain (outside the CDR3, taken from reference TRBV5-1 and TRBJ2-3): KAGVTQTPRYLIKTRGQQVTLSCSPISGHRSVSWYQQTPGQGLQFLFEYFSETQRNKGNFPGRFSGRQFSNSRSEMNVSTLELGDSALYLCASSKTGGADTQYFGPGTRLTVL.

DNA for the CDR3: TGTGCCGGATTGGACAGGGCTGATTCACCCCTCCACTTT. This encodes CAGLDRADSPLHF. The V gene is TRBV7-9, the J gene TRBJ1-6; 8 bases are shared with TRBD1. J was trimmed by 8 bases and V by 11 bases; bases with no gene match: 8. Per germline, CDR1 SEHNR and CDR2 FQNEAQ (reference sequence). The CDR3 is 13 amino acids.

The V gene is TRBV29-1, the J gene TRBJ2-2; tentative D call: TRBD2 (5 bases). From germline, CDR1 is SQVTM and CDR2 ANQGSEA. This CDR3 has 15 residues. V lost 2 bases to trimming and J lost 6 bases, with 16 bases between them. The CDR3, as DNA: TGCAGCGTTGAATTTCGCGAGGGTTTGGCCGGGGAGCTGTTTTTT. This encodes CSVEFREGLAGELFF.

This clone has just one count. CDR3 coding DNA: TGTGCCAGCAGTCACCAGGGAAGGACTGAAGCTTTCTTT. This sequence encodes CASSHQGRTEAFF. The chain carries TRBV11-1 and TRBJ1-1, with D maybe TRBD1 (5 bases). There are 13 residues in the CDR3. V dropped 6 bases and J dropped 5 bases, with 13 bases sitting between them. Germline CDR1 and CDR2: SGHAT and FQDESV (reference sequence).

V usage is TRBV28 and J usage is TRBJ1-1; 10 bases are shared with TRBD1. This CDR3 region has 14 residues. J lost 12 bases, V lost 6 bases, and 13 bases had no gene match. Germline V gene sequence: CDR1 MDHEN, CDR2 SYDVKM. CDR3 loop: CASSPGTGDKWTFF. CDR3 DNA sequence: TGTGCCAGCAGCCCCGGGACAGGGGACAAGTGGACTTTCTTT.

V and J are TRBV6-1 and TRBJ2-2; D remains ambiguous. The CDR3 loop spans 13 amino acids. CDR1 is MNHNS, CDR2 SASEGT, per germline. Trimming cost V 10 bases and J 6 bases, with 15 bases left between them. The CDR3 coding sequence is TGTGCCACCCGACAAACGGTGGCCGGGGAGCTGTTTTTT. Translating gives CATRQTVAGELFF.

This chain links TRBV5-1 with TRBJ2-3; weak D call: TRBD1 (5 bases). The germline CDR1 and CDR2 sequences are SGHRS and YFSETQ. CDR3 length: 13 residues. The V end was cut by 7 bases, the J end by 4 bases, with 13 bases between. The CDR3 loop reads CASGALPADTQYF. The DNA for the CDR3 is TGCGCCAGCGGGGCCCTACCCGCAGATACGCAGTATTTT.

This clone was observed a handful of times. This sequence joins TRBV6-4 and TRBJ2-1; no definite D call. V shed 2 bases and J shed 6 bases, with 11 bases lying between them. The CDR3 runs to 14 residues. The germline CDR1 and CDR2 sequences are MRHNA and SNTAGT. The CDR3 loop is CASSDSVRGNEQFF. CDR3 coding DNA: TGTGCCAGCAGTGACAGTGTTAGAGGCAATGAGCAGTTCTTC.

This clone was observed a single time. The V gene is TRBV2, the J gene TRBJ2-2; D call uncertain. V was pared by 6 bases and J by 0 bases, with 8 bases between. The length of the CDR3 is 14 residues. Germline CDR1 reads SNHLY; CDR2 reads FYNNEI. The CDR3 protein is CASSYEANTGELFF. CDR3 coding DNA: TGTGCCAGCAGCTATGAAGCGAACACCGGGGAGCTGTTTTTT.

J is TRBJ2-3 and V is TRBV9; a possible D gene is TRBD2 (6 bases). The CDR3 contains 15 residues. V lost 2 bases and J lost 2, with 12 bases in between. The V gene's germline CDR1 is SGDLS and CDR2 YYNGEE. CDR3 nucleotide sequence: TGTGCCAGCAGCGTGGGGACTTTCTCCACAGATACGCAGTATTTT. Translation: CASSVGTFSTDTQYF.

Written as DNA, the CDR3 is TGTGCCAGCAGATCAAGCGCAGGAGGAGGTGAAGCTTTCTTT. This translates into CASRSSAGGGEAFF. This chain joins TRBV6-6 and TRBJ1-1, with unresolved D. This CDR3 has 14 amino acids. With 6 bases removed from V and 7 bases from J, the gap between germline ends came to 18 bases. From germline, CDR1 is MNHNY and CDR2 SVGAGI (reference sequence).

The genes are TRBV7-9 and TRBJ1-2; D gene unclear. The CDR3 covers 12 residues. Germline V CDR1 and CDR2: SEHNR, FQNEAQ (reference sequence). The V end lost 1 base, the J end lost 8 bases, and 8 bases lay between the germline ends. In nucleotides, the CDR3 is TGTGCCAGCAGCTTAGGTTCTTTGGGCTACACCTTC. It yields the protein CASSLGSLGYTF.

V gene TRBV9 combines with J gene TRBJ2-1; TRBD2 matches at 8 bases. The trim removed 2 bases at V and 7 bases at J, leaving 5 bases unmatched. The CDR3 is 14 amino acids. The germline V gene has CDR1 SGDLS and CDR2 YYNGEE. CDR3: CASSVDSGVNEQFF. CDR3 in DNA: TGTGCCAGCAGCGTCGATAGCGGGGTGAATGAGCAGTTCTTC.

On this clone itself: One end of the junction fails to match germline, which may point to a read error. This chain uses TRBV4-1 with TRBJ1-2, with D hard to call. Germline V gives CDR1 MGHRA, CDR2 YSYEKL. The CDR3 is 11 residues long. CDR3 protein: CASSQVPSAPF. CDR3 nucleotides: TGCGCCAGCAGCCAAGTTCCGAGTGCCCCCTTC.

V is TRBV6-1 and J is TRBJ2-2; 12 bases agree with TRBD1. The CDR3 is made up of 15 amino acids. Germline CDR1 is MNHNS and CDR2 is SASEGT. J was trimmed by 6 bases and V by 4 bases; bases with no gene match: 3. In DNA, the CDR3 is TGTGCCAGCAGTGTCCGGGACAGGGGGCCCGGGGAGCTGTTTTTT. Protein: CASSVRDRGPGELFF.

The rearrangement links TRBV5-1 to TRBJ2-5; 8 nucleotides agree with TRBD2. The CDR3 loop spans 17 amino acids. CDR1 is SGHRS and CDR2 is YFSETQ in the germline V gene. The V gene end was trimmed by 0 bases and the J gene end by 2 bases; junction bases not matched to a gene: 9. The DNA for the CDR3 is TGCGCCAGCAGCTTGGGAGGCATAGCGGGGAAACAAGAGACCCAGTACTTC. It specifies CASSLGGIAGKQETQYF.

This chain uses TRBV30 with TRBJ2-3; 7 nucleotides match TRBD1. Germline V gene data show CDR1 as GTSNPN and CDR2 as SVGIG (reference sequence). Germline trimming cut 1 base from V and 0 bases from J; bases unmatched to any gene: 4. The CDR3 totals 15 residues. The CDR3 DNA reads as TGTGCCTGGAGTGCCCAGGGGGATAGCACAGATACGCAGTATTTT. Its translation: CAWSAQGDSTDTQYF. The full variable domain, with the rest looked up from reference TRBV30 and TRBJ2-3, is SQTIHQWPATLVQPVGSPLSLECTVEGTSNPNLYWYRQAAGRGLQLLFYSVGIGQISSEVPQNLSASRPQDRQFILSSKKLLLSDSGFYLCAWSAQGDSTDTQYFGPGTRLTVL.

The chain combines TRBV7-8 with TRBJ2-2, with TRBD2 identical over 10 bases. With 3 bases clipped from V and 1 base from J, the junction kept 8 bases outside the gene matches. CDR3 size: 18 residues. Germline values: CDR1 SGHVS, CDR2 FQNEAQ. The CDR3 nucleotides are TGTGCCAGCAGCTTCCAGCGCGGACTAGCGGTGAACACCGGGGAGCTGTTTTTT. It specifies CASSFQRGLAVNTGELFF.